The 25 T cell receptor beta chains reported below all come from one sample, sequenced in a study of shared clonotypes between healthy human individuals. Naive CD8 cells comprised CD45RO-negative, CCR7-positively selected cells, excluding terminally differentiated effector memory CD45RA+ cells. TCRdb's table, derived via immunoSEQ multiplex PCR, lists solely in-frame clones and lacks some. In the table there are more than 2 million clones, just under 95% of which are singletons. The source material was naive CD8+ T cells from PBMCs. These receptors all stem from a man aged 18 to 29 in good health. Some clones in this sample may be carry-over from other donors' samples.

V gene TRBV6-5 combines with J gene TRBJ2-7, with D maybe TRBD2 (6 bases). Germline V CDR1 and CDR2: MNHEY, SVGAGI. V dropped 6 bases and J dropped 7 bases, with 16 bases sitting between them. The CDR3 extends over 13 amino acids. CDR3 DNA sequence: TGTGCCAGCAGCTATCCGACTAGTGGGGAGCAGTACTTC. This gives the protein CASSYPTSGEQYF.

V and J are TRBV9 and TRBJ2-1; 7 positions match TRBD1. The germline V gene encodes CDR1 SGDLS and CDR2 YYNGEE. The CDR3 spans 15 residues. Trimming took 3 bases from V and 2 from J; bases not matched to a gene: 5. The CDR3 is CASSDRDRAYNEQFF. For the CDR3, the DNA is TGTGCCAGCAGCGACCGGGACAGAGCCTACAATGAGCAGTTCTTC.

The chain has TRBV4-3 and TRBJ1-1; D ambiguous. The CDR3 has 16 residues. Germline V gene sequence: CDR1 LGHNA, CDR2 YSLEER. V lost 0 bases to trimming and J lost 5 bases, with 16 bases between them. The CDR3 DNA reads as TGCGCCAGCAGCCAAGAGACGCGTCTACCTGTGACTGAAGCTTTCTTT. Translated, it gives CASSQETRLPVTEAFF.

The V and J genes are TRBV7-2 and TRBJ1-5; TRBD1 is a possible D gene (5 bases). CDR1 and CDR2 (germline): SGHTA, FQGNSA. The ends were cut back, 6 bases at V and 5 bases at J, with 14 bases in the middle. The CDR3 length is 14 residues. The CDR3 sequence: CASSPLGGDQPQHF. The CDR3 region has the DNA TGTGCCAGCAGTCCCCTGGGAGGGGATCAGCCCCAGCATTTT.

The chain couples TRBV5-4 to TRBJ2-1, with 10 bases fitting TRBD2. Germline V gene data show CDR1 as SGHNT and CDR2 as YYREEE (reference sequence). With 0 bases clipped from V and 4 bases from J, the junction kept 4 bases outside the gene matches. The length of the CDR3 is 16 residues. CDR3 bases: TGTGCCAGCAGCTTGGACCCGGGACTAGCGTACAATGAGCAGTTCTTC. Amino acids: CASSLDPGLAYNEQFF.

V gene TRBV27 combines with J gene TRBJ1-3; D uncertain. Germline V lookup: CDR1 MNHEY, CDR2 SMNVEV (reference sequence). Trimming shortened V by 9 bases and J by 7 bases, and 10 bases separated the two germline ends. The CDR3 has 11 amino acids. This chain's CDR3 is CAREKANTIYF. The CDR3 nucleotides are TGTGCCAGGGAGAAGGCCAACACCATATATTTT.

This sequence joins TRBV6-1 and TRBJ2-1; 12 bases match TRBD2. CDR1 is MNHNS and CDR2 is SASEGT in the germline V gene. The trim removed 1 base at V and 10 bases at J, leaving 5 bases unmatched. This CDR3 spans 15 amino acids. The CDR3 spells CASSEGRLAGDEQFF. In DNA form, the CDR3 reads TGTGCCAGCAGTGAAGGCAGACTAGCGGGAGACGAGCAGTTCTTC.

The chain recombines TRBV7-3 with TRBJ2-3; 9 nucleotides match TRBD2. The V segment lost 5 bases and the J segment 6 bases; nucleotides outside the gene matches: 6. Germline assignment: CDR1 SGHTA and CDR2 FQGTGA. The CDR3 runs to 14 residues. CDR3 protein: CASSPGTSWDTQYF. DNA for the CDR3: TGTGCCAGCAGCCCCGGGACTAGCTGGGATACGCAGTATTTT.

The chain employs TRBV5-5 and TRBJ2-7; possibly TRBD1 for D (6 bases). The CDR3 loop spans 15 amino acids. Germline-derived CDR1 and CDR2 are SGHKS and YYEKEE (reference sequence). The V and J ends lost 4 bases and 0 bases respectively, with 14 bases between them. The DNA for the CDR3 is TGTGCCAGCAGCACGCGACAGGAGAGCTCCTACGAGCAGTACTTC. Its protein product is CASSTRQESSYEQYF.

This clone has just one count. This sequence joins TRBV27 and TRBJ2-2; no clear D gene. This CDR3 is 14 amino acids long. CDR1 and CDR2 from the germline V gene are MNHEY and SMNVEV (reference sequence). V was shortened by 2 bases and J by 6 bases, with 10 bases between the two germline ends. CDR3: CASSLLGDAGELFF. CDR3 nucleotides: TGTGCCAGCAGTTTACTAGGCGATGCCGGGGAGCTGTTTTTT.

The rearrangement joins TRBV4-2 to TRBJ2-1; TRBD2 matches at 8 bases. After removal of 0 bases from V and 6 bases from J, the junction contained 10 bases not matched to a gene. Looked up from germline, CDR1 is LGHNA and CDR2 is YNFKEQ. CDR3 length equals 17 residues. The CDR3 DNA reads as TGTGCCAGCAGCCAAGATGGTCCAGCGGGAGTAAGCAATGAGCAGTTCTTC. This translates into CASSQDGPAGVSNEQFF.

The rearrangement links TRBV11-2 to TRBJ2-7, with D perhaps given as TRBD1 or TRBD2 (6 bases each). Trimming removed 5 bases at V and 6 bases at J, with 11 bases between. Germline V gene sequence: CDR1 SGHAT, CDR2 FQNNGV. CDR3 length equals 12 residues. CDR3: CASSAGTLEQYF. CDR3 nucleotide sequence: TGTGCCAGCAGCGCGGGGACACTCGAGCAGTACTTC.

This clone appeared a single time. The chain uses TRBV5-5 and TRBJ1-1; the D is unclear. The ends were cut back, 6 bases at V and 0 bases at J, with 15 bases in the middle. Looked up from germline, CDR1 is SGHKS and CDR2 is YYEKEE (reference sequence). The CDR3 loop spans 15 amino acids. The CDR3 nucleotides are TGTGCCAGCATACTTAGGGTCAGCCTGAACACTGAAGCTTTCTTT. It is translated as CASILRVSLNTEAFF.

The chain combines TRBV27 with TRBJ2-1; 11 bases fit TRBD2. From germline, CDR1 is MNHEY and CDR2 SMNVEV (reference sequence). The ends lost 8 bases at V and 3 bases at J; junction bases unmatched: 6. The CDR3 is made up of 15 amino acids. CDR3 protein: CASFELAGVYNEQFF. CDR3 sequence (DNA): TGTGCCAGCTTCGAACTAGCGGGAGTCTACAATGAGCAGTTCTTC.

A note on this clone: At the DNA level, this CDR3 is encoded by other sequences in the same sample as well. This rearrangement joins TRBV11-2 to TRBJ2-1; D is perhaps TRBD2 (5 bases). CDR1 and CDR2 from the germline V gene are SGHAT and FQNNGV. Trimming shortened V by 4 bases and J by 7 bases, and 5 bases separated the two germline ends. The CDR3 spans 11 residues. The CDR3 DNA is TGTGCCAGCAGCTCGGGAAATGAGCAGTTCTTC. Translated: CASSSGNEQFF. The whole variable domain, filled in from reference TRBV11-2 and TRBJ2-1, reads EAGVAQSPRYKIIEKRQSVAFWCNPISGHATLYWYQQILGQGPKLLIQFQNNGVVDDSQLPKDRFSAERLKGVDSTLKIQPAKLEDSAVYLCASSSGNEQFFGPGTRLTVL.

This chain links TRBV2 with TRBJ2-7; D not resolved. The V and J ends lost 3 bases and 4 bases respectively, with 7 bases between them. The CDR3 is made up of 12 amino acids. Germline CDR1 reads SNHLY; CDR2 reads FYNNEI. The CDR3 here is CASSDLNYEQYF. Here the CDR3 DNA reads TGTGCCAGCAGTGATTTGAATTACGAGCAGTACTTC.

The chain uses TRBV28 and TRBJ2-1, with 7 bases matching TRBD1. The V and J ends lost 5 bases and 6 bases, in that order; junction bases with no gene match: 16. The CDR3 is made up of 17 amino acids. Germline CDR1 and CDR2: MDHEN and SYDVKM. As DNA, the CDR3 is TGTGCCAGCAGTGCGACAGGGAAGAGGGGGTTAGGCAATGAGCAGTTCTTC. This sequence encodes CASSATGKRGLGNEQFF.

This clone was recorded once. This rearrangement joins TRBV19 to TRBJ2-1; 11 nucleotides agree with TRBD2. Trimming cost V 5 bases and J 8 bases; bases outside gene matches: 5. The CDR3 runs 14 residues. Germline CDR1 LNHDA, CDR2 SQIVND (reference sequence). The CDR3 DNA follows: TGTGCCAGTAGTCCCCGACTAGCGGGACATGAGCAGTTCTTC. Residues: CASSPRLAGHEQFF. Combining the CDR3 with reference TRBV19 and TRBJ2-1 gives the whole variable domain DGGITQSPKYLFRKEGQNVTLSCEQNLNHDAMYWYRQDPGQGLRLIYYSQIVNDFQKGDIAEGYSVSREKKESFPLTVTSAQKNPTAFYLCASSPRLAGHEQFFGPGTRLTVL.

The count of this clone is one. The chain carries TRBV19 and TRBJ2-5; possibly TRBD1 or TRBD2 for D (5 bases each). V gave up 6 bases and J gave up 2 bases, with 7 bases separating them. The CDR3 is 12 amino acids. Germline loops: CDR1 LNHDA, CDR2 SQIVND (reference sequence). The CDR3 DNA reads as TGTGCCAGTAGAGGGGAGCAAGAGACCCAGTACTTC. Translating gives CASRGEQETQYF.

With regard to this clone: This specimen includes other DNA sequences encoding the same CDR3. This chain uses TRBV28 with TRBJ2-1, with 12 nucleotides matching TRBD2. V lost 6 bases, J lost 7 bases, and 1 base stayed unmatched. Germline V lookup: CDR1 MDHEN, CDR2 SYDVKM. There are 13 residues in the CDR3. The CDR3 nucleotides read TGTGCCAGCAGAGGACTAGCGGGGAATGAGCAGTTCTTC. Its protein is CASRGLAGNEQFF. Full variable domain (rest looked up from reference TRBV28 and TRBJ2-1): DVKVTQSSRYLVKRTGEKVFLECVQDMDHENMFWYRQDPGLGLRLIYFSYDVKMKEKGDIPEGYSVSREKKERFSLILESASTNQTSMYLCASRGLAGNEQFFGPGTRLTVL.

The chain carries TRBV28 and TRBJ2-7, with D unresolved. Germline-derived CDR1 and CDR2 are MDHEN and SYDVKM. This CDR3 region has 15 residues. The V gene lost 3 bases and the J gene lost 2 bases, with 14 bases spanning the gap. This chain's CDR3 is CASSFPAENTYEQYF. In nucleotides, the CDR3 is TGTGCCAGCAGTTTCCCGGCGGAAAATACCTACGAGCAGTACTTC.

This clone was observed a single time. The chain uses TRBV9 and TRBJ2-7, with TRBD2 matching over 15 bases. Germline V lookup: CDR1 SGDLS, CDR2 YYNGEE. This CDR3 contains 19 residues. The V segment lost 3 bases and the J segment 2 bases; nucleotides outside the gene matches: 12. CDR3 in DNA: TGTGCCAGCAGCGGACACCCGGGACTAGCGGGAGGCTCCGCCTACGAGCAGTACTTC. Translated, it gives CASSGHPGLAGGSAYEQYF.

The rearrangement joins TRBV4-3 to TRBJ2-7; 7 bases are shared with TRBD1. Looked up from germline, CDR1 is LGHNA and CDR2 is YSLEER. V shed 0 bases and J 5 bases; nucleotides not matched to a gene: 7. The CDR3 spans 15 residues. CDR3 sequence: CASSQEGQSSDEQYF. DNA of the CDR3: TGCGCCAGCAGCCAAGAGGGACAGTCTTCCGACGAGCAGTACTTC.

The chain uses TRBV11-1 and TRBJ2-7; D unclear. CDR1 and CDR2 from the germline V gene are SGHAT and FQDESV (reference sequence). Trimming shortened V by 6 bases and J by 3 bases, and 15 bases separated the two germline ends. This CDR3 has 14 amino acids. The CDR3 DNA reads as TGTGCCAGCAGTACGTGGACCGTAGGCTACGAGCAGTACTTC. This codes for CASSTWTVGYEQYF. The full variable domain, its missing parts supplied by reference TRBV11-1 and TRBJ2-7, is EAEVAQSPRYKITEKSQAVAFWCDPISGHATLYWYRQILGQGPELLVQFQDESVVDDSQLPKDRFSAERLKGVDSTLKIQPAELGDSAMYLCASSTWTVGYEQYFGPGTRLTVT.

V usage is TRBV10-2 and J usage is TRBJ1-5; TRBD1 matches at 9 bases. This CDR3 is 16 amino acids long. The germline V gene has CDR1 WSHSY and CDR2 SAAADI. Germline trimming cut 0 bases from V and 9 bases from J; bases unmatched to any gene: 9. This CDR3 is CASSESLDRGLRPQHF. The CDR3 DNA follows: TGCGCCAGCAGTGAGTCTTTGGACAGGGGTCTGCGGCCCCAGCATTTT.